What follows are 30 T cell receptor beta chains derived from one specimen sequenced in a study of CD8+CD57+ T cells in acquired aplastic anemia. Genomic DNA, the template, was used for profiling of the TCR beta VDJ and CDR3. Each CDR3 protein is one row after TCRdb ran MiXCR on the reads. Of roughly 200,000 distinct CDR3 sequences listed, less than 75% are singletons. CD8+CD57+ cell expansion had been shown by flow cytometry in patients chosen for sequencing. Specimen: sorted CD4+, CD8+, or CD8+CD57+ T cells (not recorded which) from PBMCs. Receptors originate from a human donor with aplastic anemia.

The V call is TRBV7-9, the J call TRBJ2-7, with D possibly matching TRBD2 (7 bases). Germline loops: CDR1 SEHNR, CDR2 FQNEAQ (reference sequence). CDR3 length: 14 residues. The V end lost 1 base, the J end lost 2 bases, and 9 bases lay between the germline ends. CDR3 in amino acids: CASSLGGGTYEQYF. DNA for the CDR3: TGTGCCAGCAGCTTAGGCGGGGGCACCTACGAGCAGTACTTC.

This CDR3 reads CSARWAGFEQYF. CDR3 nucleotide sequence: TGCAGTGCTAGGTGGGCAGGTTTCGAGCAGTACTTC. J is TRBJ2-7 and V is TRBV20-1; D unresolved. Trimming left V 3 bases short and J 6 bases short, with 12 bases between. Germline CDR1 and CDR2: DFQATT and SNEGSKA (reference sequence). CDR3 size: 12 residues.

The V and J genes are TRBV6-5 and TRBJ1-2, with no clear D. The CDR3 spans 13 residues. Germline V gives CDR1 MNHEY, CDR2 SVGAGI. V lost 6 bases, J lost 3 bases, and 11 bases lay in between. CDR3 DNA: TGTGCCAGCAGCCTGGGAGCGGACTATGGCTACACCTTC. This sequence encodes CASSLGADYGYTF.

This clonotype was seen a handful of times. This chain links TRBV20-1 with TRBJ2-7; 8 bases line up with TRBD2. The CDR3 has 14 residues. Germline CDR1 DFQATT, CDR2 SNEGSKA (reference sequence). V lost 0 bases and J lost 4; bases outside the gene matches: 5. CDR3 residues: CSARDIREGYEQYF. The CDR3 DNA follows: TGCAGTGCTAGAGATATCCGGGAGGGTTACGAGCAGTACTTC.

The chain is built from TRBV15 and TRBJ1-3; D is perhaps TRBD1 (5 bases). With 1 base removed from V and 7 bases from J, the gap between germline ends came to 11 bases. There are 14 residues in the CDR3. Germline-derived CDR1 and CDR2 are LNHNV and YYDKDF (reference sequence). This chain's CDR3 is CATSRGQGLNTIYF. CDR3 nucleotides: TGTGCCACCAGCAGAGGTCAGGGATTGAACACCATATATTTT.

Remarks on this clonotype: The DNA is omitted, as the CDR3 cannot be located on it reliably, and the CDR3 follows TCRdb's listing. The chain couples TRBV7-3 to TRBJ1-2. The CDR3 is 15 residues long, counting both termini. Germline CDR1 is SGHTA and CDR2 is FQGTGA. CDR3 amino acids: CASSPEPVANYGCTF.

V usage is TRBV7-6 and J usage is TRBJ2-7; 11 nucleotides match TRBD1. CDR1 is SGHVS and CDR2 is FNYEAQ in the germline V gene. The CDR3 is 16 residues long. V shed 5 bases, J shed 2 bases, and the junction held 8 bases outside the gene matches. CDR3 loop: CASSPTWGQGAYEQYF. Here the CDR3 DNA reads TGTGCCAGCAGCCCGACGTGGGGACAGGGGGCCTACGAGCAGTACTTC.

For this clonotype: One end of the junction fails to match germline, which may point to a read error. The rearrangement joins TRBV14 to TRBJ1-4; 7 nucleotides match TRBD1. The CDR3 runs to 15 residues. Germline V gene sequence: CDR1 SGHDN, CDR2 FVKESK. CDR3 sequence reads: CDSSQVRQGGEKLFF. The CDR3 DNA follows: TGTGACAGCAGCCAAGTAAGACAGGGAGGCGAAAAACTGTTTTTT.

This clonotype was counted ten times or more. The chain recombines TRBV19 with TRBJ1-6; D uncertain. Germline V lookup: CDR1 LNHDA, CDR2 SQIVND (reference sequence). The V end lost 5 bases, the J end lost 4 bases, and 6 bases lay between the germline ends. The CDR3 consists of 13 residues. CDR3 sequence: CASSPLYNSPLHF. CDR3 coding DNA: TGTGCCAGTAGTCCATTATATAATTCACCCCTCCACTTT.

The chain uses TRBV20-1 and TRBJ2-7, with 10 bases that match TRBD1. CDR1 is DFQATT, CDR2 SNEGSKA, per germline (reference sequence). V was pared by 3 bases and J by 5 bases, with 1 base of the junction left unmatched. CDR3 length: 12 residues. The CDR3: CSASGTGDEQYF. DNA of the CDR3: TGCAGTGCTAGCGGGACAGGGGACGAGCAGTACTTC.

V and J are TRBV20-1 and TRBJ2-1; 13 bases agree with TRBD2. The CDR3 has 18 residues. Germline lookup yields CDR1 DFQATT and CDR2 SNEGSKA (reference sequence). After removal of 0 bases from V and 11 bases from J, the junction contained 16 bases not matched to a gene. DNA of the CDR3: TGCAGTGCTAGAGATCCCCCAACTACTAGCGGGAGGGCCGATCAGCAGTTCTTC. It codes for CSARDPPTTSGRADQQFF.

The CDR3 loop reads CATADPRRLYGYTF. As DNA, the CDR3 is TGTGCCACCGCAGACCCCAGGAGGTTATATGGCTACACCTTC. The chain is built from TRBV19 and TRBJ1-2; no clear D gene. There are 14 residues in the CDR3. Trimming took 10 bases from V and 5 from J, leaving 20 bases between them. Germline V lookup: CDR1 LNHDA, CDR2 SQIVND (reference sequence).

Only a few counts were recorded for this clonotype. V and J are TRBV7-9 and TRBJ2-3; D uncertain. V lost 3 bases and J 6 bases, leaving 7 bases between the germline ends. Germline CDR1 and CDR2: SEHNR and FQNEAQ (reference sequence). The CDR3 consists of 12 residues. The CDR3 bases are TGTGCCAGCAGCTTTTCGTCTGATACGCAGTATTTT. It translates to CASSFSSDTQYF.

J is TRBJ1-6 and V is TRBV20-1, with a possible D match to TRBD1 (6 bases). Germline V lookup: CDR1 DFQATT, CDR2 SNEGSKA (reference sequence). The CDR3 runs to 16 residues. The V end was cut by 4 bases, the J end by 1 base, with 14 bases between. The CDR3 coding sequence is TGCAGTGCTAACAGGGACTTAGGTTCCTATAATTCACCCCTCCACTTT. Protein product: CSANRDLGSYNSPLHF.

This chain connects TRBV24-1 to TRBJ1-5; possible D gene TRBD1, 6 bases. The V gene's germline CDR1 is KGHDR and CDR2 SFDVKD. Trimming cost V 2 bases and J 7 bases, with 17 bases left between them. This CDR3 contains 16 residues. Here the CDR3 DNA reads TGTGCCACCAGTGATTCAAGAGGGGGGGCACGACAGCCCCAGCATTTT. It codes for CATSDSRGGARQPQHF.

The chain has TRBV5-4 and TRBJ2-7, with 7 bases lining up with TRBD2. Per the germline V gene, CDR1 is SGHNT and CDR2 is YYREEE (reference sequence). Trimming removed 0 bases from V and 11 bases from J; junction bases left unmatched: 5. The CDR3 contains 12 residues. The CDR3 protein is CASSLAGREKYF. CDR3 sequence (DNA): TGTGCCAGCAGCTTGGCAGGGAGGGAAAAGTACTTC.

The chain uses TRBV7-9 and TRBJ1-2; perhaps TRBD1 as D (6 bases). The CDR3 totals 15 residues. From germline, CDR1 is SEHNR and CDR2 FQNEAQ (reference sequence). The V end lost 1 base, the J end lost 2 bases, and 11 bases lay between the germline ends. For the CDR3, the DNA is TGTGCCAGCAGCTTAGGGACAGCACAGAACTATGGCTACACCTTC. This translates into CASSLGTAQNYGYTF.

This chain uses TRBV5-1 with TRBJ1-2; 10 bases agree with TRBD1. The CDR3 consists of 15 residues. The germline gives CDR1 SGHRS, CDR2 YFSETQ. V was clipped by 4 bases and J by 4 bases; unmatched bases: 7. For the CDR3, the DNA is TGCGCCAGCAGCGTGACAGGGGGCCCGGGCTATGGCTACACCTTC. This sequence encodes CASSVTGGPGYGYTF.

This clonotype was seen many times. The J gene is TRBJ2-3, the V gene TRBV6-5; D gene ambiguous. Trimming stripped 4 bases from V and 3 bases from J, with 8 bases between. CDR3 length equals 13 residues. Germline V CDR1 and CDR2: MNHEY, SVGAGI. The DNA for the CDR3 is TGTGCCAGCAGTTCACTGAGGACAGATACGCAGTATTTT. Protein product: CASSSLRTDTQYF.

The chain combines TRBV9 with TRBJ2-7, with TRBD1 as a possible D gene (6 bases). The V gene's germline CDR1 is SGDLS and CDR2 YYNGEE. The CDR3 length is 13 residues. V shed 4 bases and J shed 5 bases, with 13 bases lying between them. The chain's CDR3 is CASSQGQLNEQYF. CDR3 sequence (DNA): TGTGCCAGCAGCCAAGGACAGTTAAACGAGCAGTACTTC. The full variable domain, its missing parts supplied by reference TRBV9 and TRBJ2-7, is DSGVTQTPKHLITATGQRVTLRCSPRSGDLSVYWYQQSLDQGLQFLIQYYNGEERAKGNILERFSAQQFPDLHSELNLSSLELGDSALYFCASSQGQLNEQYFGPGTRLTVT.

There are a few counts of this clonotype. In DNA, the CDR3 is TGTGCCATCAGTGTTAGGGAGACCGGGGAGCTGTTTTTT. This translates into CAISVRETGELFF. The rearrangement links TRBV10-3 to TRBJ2-2, with D perhaps TRBD2 (5 bases). V dropped 4 bases and J dropped 5 bases, with 8 bases sitting between them. The germline gives CDR1 ENHRY, CDR2 SYGVKD. The CDR3 length is 13 residues.

V and J are TRBV20-1 and TRBJ2-3; tentatively, D is TRBD1 (6 bases). Trimming took 2 bases from V and 6 from J, leaving 15 bases between them. The CDR3 spans 14 residues. Germline assignment: CDR1 DFQATT and CDR2 SNEGSKA (reference sequence). CDR3 sequence reads: CSARIITGPDTQYF. The CDR3 region has the DNA TGCAGTGCTAGAATTATCACAGGGCCCGATACGCAGTATTTT.

The rearrangement joins TRBV2 to TRBJ2-2; tentatively, D is TRBD1 (6 bases). Germline lookup yields CDR1 SNHLY and CDR2 FYNNEI. The V gene lost 5 bases and the J gene lost 7 bases, with 8 bases spanning the gap. The CDR3 consists of 12 residues. CDR3 sequence (DNA): TGTGCCAGCAGTACAGGGATCGGGGAGCTGTTTTTT. Its protein is CASSTGIGELFF. Drawing the rest from reference TRBV2 and TRBJ2-2, the complete variable domain is EPEVTQTPSHQVTQMGQEVILRCVPISNHLYFYWYRQILGQKVEFLVSFYNNEISEKSEIFDDQFSVERPDGSNFTLKIRSTKLEDSAMYFCASSTGIGELFFGEGSRLTVL.

This clonotype was counted between two and nine times. Sequence at one end of the junction differs from germline and may be a read error. The rearrangement uses TRBV6-1 and TRBJ2-1; D not certain. Germline V CDR1 and CDR2: MNHNS, SASEGT. This CDR3 has 16 amino acids. CDR3 in amino acids: CAISESGPEPYNEQFF. The CDR3 DNA is TGTGCCATCAGTGAGTCCGGCCCTGAGCCCTACAATGAGCAGTTCTTC.

The gene calls are TRBV7-2 and TRBJ2-7; TRBD1 matches at 7 bases. The CDR3 length is 15 residues. Germline V gives CDR1 SGHTA, CDR2 FQGNSA. V dropped 5 bases and J dropped 3; count of bases not matched to a gene: 10. CDR3 region: CASSPQTGPNYEQYF. In DNA, the CDR3 is TGTGCCAGCAGCCCCCAGACAGGGCCGAACTACGAGCAGTACTTC.

This chain uses TRBV24-1 with TRBJ2-5, with D uncertain. The V end was cut by 2 bases, the J end by 5 bases, with 11 bases between. The V gene's germline CDR1 is KGHDR and CDR2 SFDVKD. The CDR3 runs 14 residues. CDR3 DNA: TGTGCCACCAGTGATTCCATAAGGATTGAGACCCAGTACTTC. It translates to CATSDSIRIETQYF.

The rearrangement links TRBV9 to TRBJ2-2, with D possibly TRBD2 on 6 matching bases. Germline CDR1 SGDLS, CDR2 YYNGEE. The germline V and J ends were trimmed by 1 base and 2 bases, with 9 bases remaining between them. CDR3 length: 15 residues. In DNA, the CDR3 is TGTGCCAGCAGCGTAAGACTAGGCAACACCGGGGAGCTGTTTTTT. This translates into CASSVRLGNTGELFF.

V gene TRBV12-3 or TRBV12-4 combines with J gene TRBJ2-2; 7 nucleotides match TRBD2. The CDR3 totals 17 residues. V was clipped by 1 base and J by 8 bases; unmatched bases: 13. Written as DNA, the CDR3 is TGTGCCAGCAGTTTAGGTTGGGGCGGGGGTGCTGCTGGGGAGCTGTTTTTT. Its translation: CASSLGWGGGAAGELFF.

On this clonotype: The junction shows a germline mismatch at one end, possibly a read error. This rearrangement joins TRBV5-4 to TRBJ2-5; the D gene could be TRBD1 or TRBD2 (7 bases each). The germline gives CDR1 SGHNT, CDR2 YYREEE (reference sequence). The CDR3 consists of 15 residues. CDR3: CASSLAGQPQETRYF. The CDR3 DNA is TGTGCCAGCAGCTTAGCGGGACAGCCTCAAGAGACCCGGTACTTC.

V gene TRBV24-1 combines with J gene TRBJ2-5, with D tentatively TRBD1 (5 bases). Trimming cost V 1 base and J 5 bases, with 16 bases left between them. Germline V gene lookup returns CDR1 KGHDR and CDR2 SFDVKD. The CDR3 runs to 16 residues. The CDR3, as DNA: TGTGCCACCAGTGATTTCGACGCACAGGCGTGGGAGACCCAGTACTTC. Protein: CATSDFDAQAWETQYF.